This record covers a single T cell receptor beta chain. Its target is unknown. The sample is drawn from a study of T cell responses to AZD1222 COVID-19 vaccine. On the study more broadly: Pooling covered second doses at about 4 or about 12 weeks.

Study-wide results and caveats: Repertoires in all cases were sampled only once the peak T cell response had passed. A rise in Spike-specific TCR breadth and depth followed two AZD1222 doses. Donors skewed white British and female; clonal diversity was possibly underestimated.

This CDR3 has 14 residues. Germline values: CDR1 SGHRS, CDR2 YFSETQ. Trimming stripped 0 bases from V and 7 bases from J, with 11 bases between. Assay used: immunoSEQ multiplex PCR; TCRdb lists only in-frame clones, some missing. This table holds 200,000 or so clones, about 94% found once. V and J are TRBV5-1 and TRBJ1-5; a weak D match, TRBD1 (6 bases). The sequence derives from an adult in good health. Sequenced here: peripheral blood, sampled on day 0 of AZD1222 vaccination. CDR3 residues: CASSLGGGGQPQHF. CDR3 bases: TGCGCCAGCAGCTTGGGCGGGGGCGGCCAGCCCCAGCATTTT.